The 11 T cell receptor beta chains presented below share a single source sample, sequenced in a study of immune heterogeneity within non-small cell lung tumors. Template material comprised bulk tumor genomic DNA at around 600 ng per sample. The authors collected several far-apart biopsies from each primary tumor during surgery. Untreated, newly diagnosed non-small cell lung cancer patients underwent curative surgery. With 32 V and 13 J primers, multiplex PCR amplified the TCR beta CDR3. Each CDR3 protein gets one entry after TCRdb re-called the multiplex PCR reads with MiXCR. Of 30,000 to 40,000 distinct CDR3 sequences listed, about 29% are singletons. The sequenced sample was lung tumor tissue. These receptors all come from a man aged 35 to 55 with non-small cell lung cancer.

With respect to this clonotype: A much larger clonotype is one base distant, so this may be a read error. The chain carries TRBV19 and TRBJ1-5, with TRBD1 as a possible D gene (6 bases). Per germline, CDR1 LNHDA and CDR2 SQIVND (reference sequence). This CDR3 spans 15 amino acids. Written as DNA, the CDR3 is TGTGCCAGTAGGGAACGGGACACTAGCAGTCAGCCCCAGCATTTT. Amino acids: CASRERDTSSQPQHF.

This clonotype was detected many times. The J gene is TRBJ2-1, the V gene TRBV7-2, with D possibly matching TRBD2 (7 bases). This CDR3 has 14 amino acids. The germline CDR1 and CDR2 sequences are SGHTA and FQGNSA. The ends were cut back, 1 base at V and 12 bases at J, with 16 bases in the middle. CDR3: CASSLVDGRGGQFF. The CDR3 coding sequence is TGTGCCAGCAGCTTAGTTGATGGTAGGGGGGGGCAGTTCTTC.

This clonotype was recorded at least ten times. The V call is TRBV28, the J call TRBJ1-3; tentative D call: TRBD1 (5 bases). The CDR3 totals 14 residues. V was pared by 6 bases and J by 6 bases, with 15 bases between. CDR1 is MDHEN and CDR2 is SYDVKM in the germline V gene. The CDR3 sequence is CASRSGTVINTIYF. The CDR3 region has the DNA TGTGCCAGCAGGTCCGGGACCGTGATAAACACCATATATTTT.

This clonotype was observed once. The conserved phenylalanine or tryptophan is not found at the CDR3 terminus, so this likely reflects a read error. This chain uses TRBV11-2 with TRBJ1-1; D is perhaps TRBD1 (6 bases). This CDR3 comprises 14 residues. Trimming pared 1 base from V and 5 bases from J, leaving 11 bases between. CDR1 is SGHAT and CDR2 is FQNNGV in the germline V gene. The CDR3 is CASSLAGVGTEAFS. DNA for the CDR3: TGTGCCAGCAGCTTAGCAGGGGTCGGGACTGAAGCTTTCTCT.

With regard to this clonotype: Here the CDR3 omits its conserved ending phenylalanine or tryptophan, so a read error is the likely source. This chain connects TRBV16 to TRBJ2-7; no definite D call. The CDR3 has 11 amino acids. Germline V gene data show CDR1 as KGHSY and CDR2 as FQNENV. The chain's CDR3 is CARSHQGGQYL. In DNA form, the CDR3 reads TGTGCCAGGAGCCACCAAGGTGGGCAGTACCTC.

The CDR3 region has the DNA TGTGCCTCTCGTACAGATCCGAACACTGAAGCTTTCTTT. This sequence encodes CASRTDPNTEAFF. The genes are TRBV19 and TRBJ1-1; D is ambiguous. Germline-derived CDR1 and CDR2 are LNHDA and SQIVND (reference sequence). V was pared by 11 bases and J by 1 base, with 14 bases between. This CDR3 has 13 residues. Variable domain in full (rest from reference TRBV19 and TRBJ1-1): DGGITQSPKYLFRKEGQNVTLSCEQNLNHDAMYWYRQDPGQGLRLIYYSQIVNDFQKGDIAEGYSVSREKKESFPLTVTSAQKNPTAFYLCASRTDPNTEAFFGQGTRLTVV.

The CDR3 DNA sequence: TGTGCCAGCAGCCGGGACAGTAATAATGAAAAACTGTTTTTT. This translates into CASSRDSNNEKLFF. The chain is built from TRBV7-2 and TRBJ1-4; 7 bases align to TRBD1. In germline, CDR1 is SGHTA, CDR2 FQGNSA. The CDR3 has 14 amino acids. V lost 5 bases, J lost 4 bases, and 4 bases stayed unmatched.

The V and J genes are TRBV10-3 and TRBJ1-2, with TRBD1 matching over 10 bases. This CDR3 is built from 16 residues. Germline assignment: CDR1 ENHRY and CDR2 SYGVKD. V dropped 6 bases and J dropped 1; count of bases not matched to a gene: 8. The CDR3 protein is CAIRPGQGKVNYGYTF. CDR3 sequence (DNA): TGTGCCATCAGACCGGGACAGGGGAAGGTTAACTATGGCTACACCTTC.

This clonotype was counted at least ten times. V and J are TRBV20-1 and TRBJ1-5, with D perhaps matching TRBD1 (5 bases). The CDR3 sequence is 16 residues long. Germline V gene sequence: CDR1 DFQATT, CDR2 SNEGSKA (reference sequence). Deletions cut 1 base from V and 2 bases from J, with 15 bases between. CDR3 bases: TGCAGTGCTAGAGGAAGCAGGGCGGATGGCAATCAGCCCCAGCATTTT. This translates into CSARGSRADGNQPQHF.

J is TRBJ1-5 and V is TRBV6-1; 8 nucleotides match TRBD1. Looked up from germline, CDR1 is MNHNS and CDR2 is SASEGT. The CDR3 runs 15 residues. V shed 5 bases, J shed 3 bases, and the junction held 6 bases outside the gene matches. The CDR3 reads CASSFRDRINQPQHF. CDR3 bases: TGTGCCAGCAGTTTCCGGGACAGGATCAATCAGCCCCAGCATTTT.

This clonotype was seen once. A read error may be the cause here, since a much bigger clone is one base away. V and J are TRBV6-1 and TRBJ2-7; perhaps TRBD1 as D (5 bases). Germline-derived CDR1 and CDR2 are MNHNS and SASEGT. CDR3 size: 13 residues. V lost 7 bases and J lost 3, with 13 bases in between. CDR3 in DNA: TGTGCCAGCAAGAAGACAGACGTCTACGAGCAGTACTTC. It yields the protein CASKKTDVYEQYF.